The 4 T cell receptor beta chains below all came from one sample that was sequenced in a study of glioma-infiltrating T cells. The iRepertoire nested amplicon-rescue multiplex PCR amplified TCR alpha and beta CDR3s from RNA. TCRdb reprocessed the multiplex PCR reads via MiXCR and lists one record per CDR3 protein. The sample includes more than 350,000 distinct CDR3 sequences, around 45% seen only once; the top ten take about 12%. Sequencing was performed on glioma tissue, nonneoplastic brain tissue, or PBMCs (not recorded which). The receptors originated from a human donor with low-grade glioma or glioblastoma, undergoing nonglioma brain surgery, or in good health (not recorded which).

The CDR3 sequence: CASSSRDSKGNEQFF. The DNA of the CDR3 is TGTGCCAGCAGTTCCCGGGACAGTAAAGGGAATGAGCAGTTCTTC. The V and J genes are TRBV28 and TRBJ2-1; 7 bases map to TRBD1. The CDR3 totals 15 residues. CDR1 is MDHEN and CDR2 is SYDVKM in the germline V gene. Losses at the gene ends were 4 bases for V and 7 bases for J; bases not matched to a gene: 10. Filled out from reference TRBV28 and TRBJ2-1, the complete variable domain reads DVKVTQSSRYLVKRTGEKVFLECVQDMDHENMFWYRQDPGLGLRLIYFSYDVKMKEKGDIPEGYSVSREKKERFSLILESASTNQTSMYLCASSSRDSKGNEQFFGPGTRLTVL.

Points on this clonotype: This likely comes from a read error, as the CDR3 has no conserved phenylalanine or tryptophan at its end. This chain uses TRBV20-1 with TRBJ2-7; TRBD2 might be the D (5 bases). This CDR3 is 13 amino acids long. V was pared by 2 bases and J by 2 bases, with 10 bases between. Germline lookup yields CDR1 DFQATT and CDR2 SNEGSKA (reference sequence). CDR3 sequence (DNA): TGCAGTGCTAGAAGCGGTTTTACCTACGAGCAGTACCTC. It specifies CSARSGFTYEQYL.

CDR3 protein: CASSPLGQGAVNEQFF. The DNA of the CDR3 is TGCGCCAGCAGCCCCTTAGGACAGGGGGCAGTCAATGAGCAGTTCTTC. The V call is TRBV5-1, the J call TRBJ2-1, with TRBD1 identical over 11 bases. Germline loops: CDR1 SGHRS, CDR2 YFSETQ. V dropped 4 bases and J dropped 6; count of bases not matched to a gene: 9. This CDR3 spans 16 amino acids.

This chain links TRBV4-2 with TRBJ1-1; possibly TRBD1 for D (6 bases). Germline V CDR1 and CDR2: LGHNA, YNFKEQ. CDR3 length equals 15 residues. V shed 1 base and J shed 3 bases, with 12 bases lying between them. The CDR3 nucleotides are TGTGCCAGCAGCCAAGGTCCCTCAGGGGACACTGAAGCTTTCTTT. Its translation: CASSQGPSGDTEAFF.